These T cell receptor beta chains were read from a single sample in a study of CD8 T cells in Susac syndrome. Each CDR3 protein gets one entry after TCRdb re-called the immunoSEQ multiplex PCR reads with MiXCR. This sample has about 150,000 distinct CDR3 sequences, with 95% found just once. The sequenced sample consisted of CD8+ T cells from PBMCs. The receptors stem from a human donor with Susac syndrome. Each CDR3 is given with its conserved first and last residue.

V	J	CDR3
TRBV19	TRBJ1-1	CASSIFSIDPIKMDTEAFF
TRBV7-9	TRBJ1-2	CASSLGFGEYGYTF
TRBV11-2	TRBJ2-3	CASSFPPAGGPSPPTDTQYF
TRBV7-8	TRBJ1-1	CASSLTTGGDTEAFF
TRBV19	TRBJ2-7	CASSIGLGLDEQYF
TRBV3-1	TRBJ2-5	CASSQTRGRLAGQETQYF
TRBV4-1	TRBJ2-1	CASSQEELAGTEQFF
TRBV6-1	TRBJ2-1	CASSALASSYNEQFF
TRBV7-6	TRBJ2-6	CASSLQGGGGANVLTF
TRBV7-6	TRBJ2-3	CASSFFGGSGNTDTQYF
TRBV19	TRBJ2-1	CASSISGNSYNEQFF
TRBV2	TRBJ2-1	CASSDQDEQFF
TRBV3-1	TRBJ2-2	CASSLLAEDTGELFF
TRBV6-5	TRBJ2-7	CASSYAGSYEQYF
TRBV20-1	TRBJ1-3	CSARAPGQGQLSGNTIYF
TRBV24-1	TRBJ1-2	CATATGVGYTF
TRBV4-1	TRBJ1-1	CASSQDSRGRTEAFF
TRBV6-5	TRBJ2-6	CATLTGTGSSGANVLTF
TRBV20-1	TRBJ1-5	CSARDLREGLPQHF
TRBV3-1	TRBJ2-2	CASSQEAGQATGTGELFF
TRBV12-3/TRBV12-4	TRBJ2-5	CASSPRTSDETQYF
TRBV14	TRBJ1-2	CASSQEFWSLRANYGYTF
TRBV7-6	TRBJ1-1	CASSLERTGGGTEAFF
TRBV5-1	TRBJ2-7	CASSFVTDYEQYF
TRBV29-1	TRBJ1-2	CSVEADGYGYTF
TRBV24-1	TRBJ2-1	CATSDRPYLPWSSYNEQFF
TRBV12-3/TRBV12-4	TRBJ2-1	CASSWTSGGNNEQFF
TRBV9	TRBJ1-3	CASSKSSGNTIYF
TRBV20-1	TRBJ1-2	CSANTYPGYTF
TRBV12-3/TRBV12-4	TRBJ2-2	CASRGQGWTGELFF
TRBV27	TRBJ2-7	CASSATSSTYEQYF
TRBV20-1	TRBJ2-7	CSAPQEGNSYEQYF
TRBV15	TRBJ1-5	CATSSLNQPQHF
TRBV7-6	TRBJ1-5	CASSLGGGSTPQHF
TRBV7-6	TRBJ2-7	CASSHTGESYEQYF
TRBV13	TRBJ2-5	CASSFRTPREIGETQYF
TRBV27	TRBJ1-4	CASSSTGREKLFF
TRBV27	TRBJ1-5	CASSLVTQRNQPQHF
TRBV29-1	TRBJ1-2	CSDGTVHYGYTF
TRBV10-2	TRBJ1-1	CASSESGWTEAFF
TRBV20-1	TRBJ2-7	CSASVGREQYF
TRBV13	TRBJ2-7	CASSLVREGPYEQYF
TRBV29-1	TRBJ2-5	CSVEWDKRPQETQYF
TRBV7-6	TRBJ1-2	CASSFYRDDGYTF
TRBV9	TRBJ2-3	CASSTRRDTSSTDTQYF
TRBV27	TRBJ1-1	CASSYLGDTEAFF
TRBV12-3/TRBV12-4	TRBJ2-7	CASSQLPSTSEQYF
TRBV14	TRBJ2-3	CASSQTQRKSTDTQYF
TRBV7-9	TRBJ1-1	CASSLEAGEAFF
TRBV27	TRBJ1-2	CASSLFWDRGDGYTF
TRBV13	TRBJ2-1	CASSHFGTSGTYNEQFF
TRBV20-1	TRBJ1-1	CSAPTPGATEAFF
TRBV20-1	TRBJ2-3	CSARGDRDGTQYF
TRBV27	TRBJ2-7	CASSLSGTSFYEQYF
TRBV14	TRBJ1-5	CASSQDQDRVRSQPQHF
TRBV28	TRBJ1-2	CASSSGTGKEYGYTF
TRBV7-2	TRBJ2-2	CASSERLPWAGELFF
TRBV2	TRBJ2-1	CASPRLAGDNEQFF